The source of this T cell receptor beta chain is a study of cytomegalovirus exposure and HLA in healthy donors. CDR1 is KGHSH, CDR2 LQKENI, per germline. Unmatched junction bases numbered 6, after V lost 3 bases and J lost 4 bases. The CDR3 runs 16 residues. On this clone itself: Its antigen remains unidentified.

PCR was performed using 60 Vbeta and 13 Jbeta primers. TCRdb keeps only in-frame clones here, not all; method: immunoSEQ multiplex PCR. The table has about 160,000 clones, about 63% seen once. Findings and limits, study-wide: The study labeled under 200 TCR beta chains cytomegalovirus-associated. A cluster of highly shared sequence variants was likely a sequencing artifact. Later analysis demonstrated an association between a missense DCLRE1C variant and TCR beta V- and J-gene trimming. There were some public TCRs occurring in many donors, but most TCR sequences were rare.

V gene TRBV18 combines with J gene TRBJ2-2, with 9 bases identical to TRBD1. The sample was PBMCs. This sequence was found in a woman between 40 and 55 years old in good health and CMV-seropositive. The CDR3 DNA reads as TGTGCCAGCTCACCCCCGGGACAGGGATCCACCGGGGAGCTGTTTTTT. Amino acid sequence: CASSPPGQGSTGELFF. The full variable domain, rest sourced from reference TRBV18 and TRBJ2-2, is NAGVMQNPRHLVRRRGQEARLRCSPMKGHSHVYWYRQLPEEGLKFMVYLQKENIIDESGMPKERFSAEFPKEGPSILRIQQVVRGDSAAYFCASSPPGQGSTGELFFGEGSRLTVL.